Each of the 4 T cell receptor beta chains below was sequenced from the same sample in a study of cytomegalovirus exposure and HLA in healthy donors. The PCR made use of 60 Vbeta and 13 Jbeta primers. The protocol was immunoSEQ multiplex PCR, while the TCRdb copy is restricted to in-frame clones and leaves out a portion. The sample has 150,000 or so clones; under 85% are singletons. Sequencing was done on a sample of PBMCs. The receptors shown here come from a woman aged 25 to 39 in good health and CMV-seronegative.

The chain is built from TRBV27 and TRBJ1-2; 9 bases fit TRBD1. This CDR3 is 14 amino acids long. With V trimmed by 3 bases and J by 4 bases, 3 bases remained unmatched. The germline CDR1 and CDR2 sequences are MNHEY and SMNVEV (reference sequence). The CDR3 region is CASSFTGGGYGYTF. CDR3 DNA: TGTGCCAGCAGTTTTACAGGGGGCGGCTATGGCTACACCTTC.

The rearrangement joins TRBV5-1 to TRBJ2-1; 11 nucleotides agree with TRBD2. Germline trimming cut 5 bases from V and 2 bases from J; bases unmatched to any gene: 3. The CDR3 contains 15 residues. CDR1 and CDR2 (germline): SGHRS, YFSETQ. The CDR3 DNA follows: TGCGCCAGCAGGTCTAGCGGGGGGACCTACAATGAGCAGTTCTTC. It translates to CASRSSGGTYNEQFF.

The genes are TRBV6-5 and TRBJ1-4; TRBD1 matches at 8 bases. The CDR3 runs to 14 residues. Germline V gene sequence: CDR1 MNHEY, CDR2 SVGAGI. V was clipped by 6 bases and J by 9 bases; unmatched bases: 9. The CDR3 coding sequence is TGTGCCAGCAGCACCGGACAGGGAAGGAAAAAACTGTTTTTT. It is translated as CASSTGQGRKKLFF.

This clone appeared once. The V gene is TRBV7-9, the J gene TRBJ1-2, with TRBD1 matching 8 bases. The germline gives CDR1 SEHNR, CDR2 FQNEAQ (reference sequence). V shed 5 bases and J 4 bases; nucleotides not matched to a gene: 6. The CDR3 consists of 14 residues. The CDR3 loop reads CASSPLDRVYGYTF. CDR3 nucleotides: TGTGCCAGCAGCCCACTGGACAGGGTCTATGGCTACACCTTC.